Listed below are T cell receptor beta chains from one sample, sequenced in a study of blood T cell repertoires in COVID-19. TCRdb keeps only in-frame clones here, not all; method: immunoSEQ multiplex PCR. The sample gives roughly 39,000 clones, approximately 92% of which show up once; just under 9% is in the top ten. Sequences were obtained from peripheral blood. The receptor source for this set is a man aged 25-45 years with active or convalescent COVID-19. CDR3s include the opening cysteine and the closing phenylalanine or tryptophan. D genes are given only for firm matches. Clone sizes are given selectively: once, few, many, or a class where the clone is expanded.

d_call j_call clone_size v_call cdr3_aa cdr3_nt
TRBD1 TRBJ2-5 - TRBV6-5 CASSYMDRGRQETQYF TGTGCCAGCAGTTACATGGACAGGGGGCGTCAAGAGACCCAGTACTTC
- TRBJ2-1 few TRBV11-1 CASSSTPGNEQFF TGTGCCAGCAGCTCTACTCCAGGGAATGAGCAGTTCTTC
TRBD1 TRBJ1-4 - TRBV2 CASRAQGATNEKLFF TGTGCCAGCAGGGCACAGGGGGCGACTAATGAAAAACTGTTTTTT
TRBD1 TRBJ2-2 - TRBV5-6 CASSLEGQGMSGELFF TGTGCCAGCAGCTTGGAGGGACAGGGGATGAGCGGGGAGCTGTTTTTT
TRBD2 TRBJ2-3 - TRBV5-1 CASSLLAQRTDTQYF TGCGCCAGCAGCTTACTAGCGCAACGCACAGATACGCAGTATTTT
TRBD1 TRBJ2-7 - TRBV18 CASSPAGTGAYEQYF TGTGCCAGCTCACCAGCCGGGACAGGGGCCTACGAGCAGTACTTC
- TRBJ2-7 - TRBV23-1 CASSQSRQGYEQYF TGCGCCAGCAGTCAATCCCGCCAGGGCTACGAGCAGTACTTC
TRBD2 TRBJ2-7 - TRBV10-3 CAISESRLALGEQYF TGTGCCATCAGTGAATCTCGACTAGCGCTGGGGGAGCAGTACTTC
TRBD1 TRBJ2-4 - TRBV13 CASSAQTGYKNIQYF TGTGCCAGCAGCGCACAGACAGGGTACAAAAACATTCAGTACTTC
TRBD2 TRBJ2-1 once TRBV7-2 CASSSGLAGVLNEQFF TGTGCCAGCAGCTCAGGACTAGCGGGAGTCCTTAATGAGCAGTTCTTC
- TRBJ2-2 - TRBV7-3 CASSSRQPLNTGELFF TGTGCCAGCAGCTCCCGACAGCCTCTGAACACCGGGGAGCTGTTTTTT
- TRBJ2-1 - TRBV13 CASSLGRDRVF TGTGCCAGCAGCTTAGGGCGGGACCGGGTCTTC
- TRBJ1-2 - TRBV3-1/TRBV3-2 CASSQDISDTRKGYTF TGTGCCAGCAGCCAAGATATTTCAGATACCCGAAAGGGCTACACCTTC
TRBD1 TRBJ2-1 - TRBV24-1 CATSDPRQGALLNEQFF TGTGCCACCAGTGATCCTAGACAGGGGGCTCTGTTAAATGAGCAGTTCTTC